This is a list of T cell receptor beta chains from one sample in a study of OX40 agonist ivuxolimab in advanced cancers. TCRdb keeps only in-frame clones here, not all; method: immunoSEQ multiplex PCR. Of roughly 20,000 clones listed, roughly 84% are singletons. The material was CD4+ or CD8+ T cells sorted from blood, obtained in a trial of the OX40 agonist ivuxolimab. The source of these receptors is an adult with an advanced solid tumor such as melanoma, head and neck, liver or kidney cancer. Both conserved end residues are part of each CDR3. A D gene is named only where the DNA matches it firmly. The size of a clone is reported for some rows only, either as once, few or many, or as a class for expanded clones.

D: -; J: TRBJ1-4; length: 15; size: -; V: TRBV7-2; CDR3: CASSLGPATNEKLFF; DNA: TGTGCCAGCAGCTTAGGACCTGCAACTAATGAAAAACTGTTTTTT
D: -; J: TRBJ2-1; length: 15; size: -; V: TRBV4-2; CDR3: CASSQVEGGYNEQFF; DNA: TGTGCCAGCAGCCAAGTGGAGGGGGGTTACAATGAGCAGTTCTTC
D: TRBD2; J: TRBJ2-3; length: 17; size: once; V: TRBV5-1; CDR3: CASSRIAGGPGVDTQYF; DNA: TGCGCCAGCAGCCGTATAGCGGGAGGGCCCGGGGTAGATACGCAGTATTTT
D: -; J: TRBJ2-7; length: 12; size: -; V: TRBV19; CDR3: CASSIAGAEQYF; DNA: TGTGCCAGTAGTATCGCAGGGGCCGAGCAGTACTTC
D: TRBD1; J: TRBJ1-1; length: 16; size: -; V: TRBV7-6; CDR3: CASSLPTGTGRTEAFF; DNA: TGTGCCAGCAGCCTCCCTACCGGGACAGGGAGGACTGAAGCTTTCTTT
D: -; J: TRBJ2-7; length: 12; size: -; V: TRBV5-6; CDR3: CASSRGTVEQYF; DNA: TGTGCCAGCAGCCGAGGTACGGTCGAGCAGTACTTC
D: TRBD1; J: TRBJ1-1; length: 15; size: once; V: TRBV30; CDR3: CAWRLKGAGNTEAFF; DNA: TGTGCCTGGAGATTAAAGGGGGCGGGGAACACTGAAGCTTTCTTT
D: -; J: TRBJ2-5; length: 15; size: -; V: TRBV5-1; CDR3: CASSLNANPQETQYF; DNA: TGCGCCAGCAGCTTGAATGCAAATCCCCAAGAGACCCAGTACTTC
D: -; J: TRBJ2-7; length: 12; size: -; V: TRBV5-1; CDR3: CASSSLDYEQYF; DNA: TGCGCCAGCAGCTCTCTGGACTACGAGCAGTACTTC
D: TRBD2; J: TRBJ2-7; length: 15; size: -; V: TRBV6-5; CDR3: CASSPTSGRGYEQYF; DNA: TGTGCCAGCAGCCCGACTAGCGGGAGGGGGTACGAGCAGTACTTC
D: -; J: TRBJ2-2; length: 12; size: -; V: TRBV7-2; CDR3: CASSLGAGELFF; DNA: TGTGCCAGCAGCTTGGGCGCCGGGGAGCTGTTTTTT
D: -; J: TRBJ2-4; length: 15; size: -; V: TRBV18; CDR3: CASSPGLLAKNIQYF; DNA: TGTGCCAGCTCACCGGGCCTTCTAGCCAAAAACATTCAGTACTTC
D: -; J: TRBJ2-1; length: 14; size: -; V: TRBV2; CDR3: CASSGTKTYNEQFF; DNA: TGTGCCAGCAGCGGGACAAAGACCTACAATGAGCAGTTCTTC
D: -; J: TRBJ1-1; length: 14; size: once; V: TRBV9; CDR3: CASSVGAGGDGAFF; DNA: TGTGCCAGCAGCGTAGGGGCAGGTGGGGATGGAGCTTTCTTT
D: TRBD1; J: TRBJ2-3; length: 17; size: -; V: TRBV9; CDR3: CASSAMPGTGARATQYF; DNA: TGTGCCAGCAGCGCCATGCCCGGGACAGGGGCCCGCGCTACGCAGTATTTT
D: -; J: TRBJ1-6; length: 13; size: -; V: TRBV4-1; CDR3: CASSQGQNSPLHF; DNA: TGCGCCAGCAGCCAAGGACAGAATTCACCCCTCCACTTT
D: TRBD2; J: TRBJ2-7; length: 16; size: -; V: TRBV6-5; CDR3: CASSYRLSGATYEQYF; DNA: TGTGCCAGCAGTTACCGCCTGAGCGGGGCAACCTACGAGCAGTACTTC
D: -; J: TRBJ1-4; length: 12; size: -; V: TRBV5-1; CDR3: CASSEQLGKLFF; DNA: TGCGCCAGCAGCGAACAGTTAGGAAAACTGTTTTTT
D: -; J: TRBJ2-2; length: 13; size: -; V: TRBV2; CDR3: CASSESATGELFF; DNA: TGTGCCAGCAGTGAATCGGCTACCGGGGAGCTGTTTTTT
D: -; J: TRBJ2-3; length: 16; size: -; V: TRBV2; CDR3: CASSGGSGWGTDTQYF; DNA: TGTGCCAGCAGTGGCGGAAGCGGGTGGGGCACAGATACGCAGTATTTT
D: -; J: TRBJ2-1; length: 12; size: -; V: TRBV6-5; CDR3: CASESSYNEQFF; DNA: TGTGCCAGCGAGAGCTCCTACAATGAGCAGTTCTTC
D: -; J: TRBJ2-7; length: 12; size: -; V: TRBV29-1; CDR3: CSVVGDSYEQYF; DNA: TGCAGCGTTGTGGGGGACTCCTACGAGCAGTACTTC